This T cell receptor beta chain was recovered during a study of cytomegalovirus exposure and HLA in healthy donors (dated by TCRdb to about 2017). For context, the study as a whole: In an earlier analysis of under 600 of the donors, 276 Gb of sequence data and some 120 million unique TCR beta sequences from about 179 million T cells were reported. An early release covering just under 650 HLA-typed donors comprised approximately 300 gigabases of sequencing data and 85 million to 100 million unique TCR sequences. Of the roughly 400 genotyped donors, 65% to 90% fell in the genetic ancestry cluster associated with self-reported Caucasian donors. The study was designed to test whether signatures of past pathogen exposure could be identified by cataloging public T cell receptors. Using immunosequencing, the study profiled T cell repertoires from about 610 subjects and related those repertoires to cytomegalovirus serostatus. Along with the roughly 710-subject first cohort, a separate validation cohort of over a hundred different subjects was used. To predict cytomegalovirus infection status, the study brought together high-throughput TCR immunosequencing, statistical association of individual TCRs with disease status, and machine learning. In a later analysis, previously published TCR beta repertoires from about 670 donors were re-analyzed and high-resolution HLA genotyping was added so that TCR occurrence patterns could be studied. Rather than using new phenotypic data, the later analysis identified candidate immune exposures from TCR beta sequences and from how often those sequences occurred across donors. An earlier analysis of 587 of the donors applied high-throughput TCR beta sequencing to assess whether each TCR beta V gene segment acted as functional or pseudogenic. Donor age, sex, ethnicity and CMV serostatus were collected together with the repertoire data. In a later genetic analysis, genome-wide SNP genotypes for about three fifths of the roughly 670 donors were used, and that subset was treated as a discovery cohort. All discovery cohort repertoires had been generated on a single sequencing platform. Both class I and class II loci were covered by HLA typing, at four-digit resolution. Typing coverage varied by locus: roughly 629-640 donors for A, B, C, DRB1 and DQB1; roughly 560 for DQA1; more than 600 for DPA1; 400 to 480 for DPB1. Several DR-DQ haplotypes were treated as single units for association and clustering because of strong linkage in the cohort. On average, 235,054 unique TCR beta nucleotide sequences were sequenced per donor among several hundred genotyped donors of the cohort, with approximately 18% of those sequences being non-productive.

Reading the germline V gene gives CDR1 ENHRY and CDR2 SYGVKD. The CDR3 contains 14 residues, cysteine and phenylalanine counted. The DNA shown is the 42-base CDR3, in frame from base 1. The trim is 2 bases for V and 4 bases for J, with a gap of 10 bases between the germline ends. The library was built by means of the immunoSEQ multiplex PCR assay. For the multiplex PCR, a mixture combining 60 forward primers for TCR Vbeta segments and 13 reverse primers for TCR Jbeta segments was used. The CDR3 region of rearranged TCR beta genes was amplified from genomic DNA with a multiplex PCR assay. Amplified TCR beta libraries were sequenced as 87-base-pair reads on the Illumina HiSeq System. The authors' analysis ran thus. A later analysis counted 65 million to 90 million unique TCR beta chains across the 550 to 750 repertoires, and 10 million to 11 million of these chains were shared by at least two donors. Raw reads were error-corrected and collapsed into unique sequences by a nearest-neighbor algorithm in which closely related sequences were merged to remove PCR and sequencing errors. CDR3 sequences were aligned to IMGT reference sequences to assign V, D and J gene segments. Each retained sequence needed at least a six-nucleotide match to both a V gene segment and a J gene segment. A rearrangement counted as productive if the CDR3 had no stop codons and remained in frame with V and J, and every other rearrangement counted as non-productive. Following IMGT convention, CDR3 was defined as the stretch from the second conserved V-encoded cysteine up to the conserved J-encoded phenylalanine. In an earlier analysis of around 640 of the donors, sequences lacking an unambiguous match to a single V gene segment were excluded. An earlier analysis of about 590 of the donors classified V segments as functional when productive rearrangements were above 56.7% and as segregating when the standard deviation between donors was above 5%. To diagnose cytomegalovirus status from the catalog of TCR beta chain sequences, a statistical classification framework was built. V and J gene assignment, in a later analysis, came from comparing TCR nucleotide sequences with IMGT/GENE-DB human TR gene sequences. A later analysis assigned CDR3 sequences and most-parsimonious VDJ recombination scenarios with the TCRdist pipeline. In a later analysis, each TCR beta chain was defined by its CDR3 amino acid sequence together with its V-gene family, and reads without a unique V-gene family were excluded. In a later analysis, 450 to 600 highly shared, low-generation-probability nucleotide sequences were removed to address suspected cross-contamination and a sequencing artifact. For each public chain, a later analysis derived a clonal expansion index from normalized ranks of inferred template counts within each repertoire. In a later analysis, generation probabilities were computed using a VDJ recombination model fitted to out-of-frame rearrangements, and the results were checked against IGoR. In a later analysis, hypergeometric tests were used to score TCR-TCR, TCR-HLA and TCR-CMV co-occurrence, with a repertoire-size bias correction applied to TCR pairs. A later analysis estimated false discovery rates by permuting HLA or CMV assignments 20 times. In a later analysis, co-occurring TCRs were grouped using DBSCAN, with TCRdist sequence similarity added in when clustering inside HLA-allele-positive subsets. Co-occurrence clustering excluded repertoires with fewer than 30,000 or more than 120,000 public chains, plus five with anomalous nucleotide sharing. This is the immuneACCESS table as TCRdb keeps it, with only in-frame sequences that have V and J called. A part of the clones is gone; compared with another copy, unresolved V genes explain less than half, and the rest is unexplained. V, J and clone size reflect that table, while D and trimming were determined from the DNA. This sample gives about 210,000 clones in total; about 79% of them show up just once. The ten largest make up 1.5% to 2% of the sample.

On the study overall, not on this receptor specifically: Linkage disequilibrium might explain the correlated functional status among segregating V segments, but an unknown experimental factor could not be excluded. A further reported finding was that TCR beta sequences accurately predicted the HLA-A and HLA-B alleles for most subjects in the first cohort. In a later analysis, several top co-occurrence clusters were reported to appear linked to parvovirus B19, influenza, CMV and Epstein-Barr virus. This cohort had only TCR beta chains sequenced, and the lack of alpha or paired-chain data limited which features could be detected. Strong co-occurrence of HLA alleles, especially DR and DQ, made assigning TCR associations to individual alleles difficult. In a later genetic analysis, fewer N-insertions in productive TCRs were reported among donors in an Asian-associated ancestry cluster than the 666-donor mean. Some IMGT-functional V segments, including TRBV6-2 and TRBV6-3, could not be told apart with the 87-base-pair reads, so those segments were excluded. Cytomegalovirus status was reported to be diagnosed by the classifier with high specificity and sensitivity in both the original and validation cohorts. A few of the identified cytomegalovirus-associated TCR beta chains were confirmed in vitro to be specific for cytomegalovirus antigens. In a later analysis, TCR association rates were found to vary across HLA loci, with the most associated TCRs seen for DRB1 alleles and the fewest for HLA-C alleles. Because counts were too low, more than 15 rarely observed V segments, including chromosome 9 orphons, were left out of the earlier analysis of approximately 580 of the donors. Sequencing depth was assumed to be roughly uniform across donors in the presence/absence analyses, though that assumption may not hold. An earlier analysis of 587 of the donors showed that most TCR beta V segments appeared in productive rearrangements either about 87% or about 30% of the time, which broadly matched IMGT annotations. A cluster of highly shared sequence variants was judged likely to represent a technical artifact of the sequencing pipeline. Because HLA typing was unavailable for some donors at each locus, only the typed subset was used in association tests. The study gave a list of under 200 TCR beta chains associated with cytomegalovirus. Compared with equally common non-associated chains, HLA-associated TCR beta chains in a later analysis were more clonally expanded and had lower generation probabilities. Across donors, most TCR sequences were observed very rarely, whereas some public TCRs were present in many individuals. Specific HLA alleles were associated with 16,951 TCR beta sequences at a false discovery rate of 0.05 in a later analysis. Most CMV-associated TCR beta chains appeared to be HLA-restricted in a later analysis, and the HLA associations seemed to be driven largely by CMV exposure. Immune exposure information for the cohort was limited to CMV serostatus. The authors suggested that the approach could potentially be extended to other disease states and immunological phenotypes. A later genetic analysis associated a missense DCLRE1C variant with V-gene and J-gene trimming of TCR beta chains, and an independent cohort replicated the association.

As to this clone: The clone's antigen remains unknown. Within one base of it there is no much larger clone, and no base qualities were kept.

In total, approximately 610 healthy bone marrow donors made up the cohort. At the time of sampling, all cohort members were nominally healthy, though unrecorded immune exposures were likely present. The donor was CMV seronegative and belonged to the group of 350 to 400 seronegative cohort members. A peripheral blood sample was provided by each donor, and peripheral blood mononuclear cells were used for TCR beta sequencing. The Qiagen DNeasy Blood Extraction Kit was used to extract genomic DNA from the blood cell samples. Recombination linked TRBV10-3 to TRBJ2-3; TRBD2 might be the D gene, on 5 matching bases. Sequenced sample: PBMCs. The sequence was collected from a male donor in good health and CMV-seronegative. The nucleotides are TGTGCCATCAGTGAGACCGGGATGGCAGATACGCAGTATTTT. The encoded protein is CAISETGMADTQYF.